This TCR beta chain appears in the sequencing data of a study of OX40 agonist ivuxolimab in advanced cancers. Clones were sequenced by immunoSEQ multiplex PCR, and TCRdb holds only the in-frame ones, with some missing. Here the sample spans about 45,000 clones, 85% to 95% being singletons. Study-wide results and caveats: Compared with CD4+, CD8+ T cells on average had more expanded clones. Low normalized T-cell clonal expansion was additionally recorded for some nonresponders.

For this clone: Its specificity is not known.

Specimen: CD4+ or CD8+ T cells sorted from blood, collected in a trial of the OX40 agonist ivuxolimab. The clonotype comes from an adult with an advanced solid tumor such as melanoma, head and neck, liver or kidney cancer.

CDR3 coding DNA: TGCGCCAGCAGTGCGGAGTACAATGAGCAGTTCTTC. Protein product: CASSAEYNEQFF. The gene calls are TRBV5-1 and TRBJ2-1; no definite D call. Germline CDR1 is SGHRS and CDR2 is YFSETQ. The germline V and J ends were trimmed by 5 bases and 4 bases, with 7 bases remaining between them. The CDR3 is made up of 12 amino acids.